This T cell receptor beta chain derives from a study of cytomegalovirus exposure and HLA in healthy donors. Regarding the study as a whole: In a later analysis, V- and J-gene trimming of beta chains associated with a DCLRE1C missense variant, replicated independently.

With 4 bases clipped from V and 2 bases from J, the junction kept 4 bases outside the gene matches. The CDR3 loop spans 16 amino acids. Germline V gene lookup returns CDR1 SGHNT and CDR2 YYREEE (reference sequence). The PCR had 60 Vbeta and 13 Jbeta primers. The protocol was immunoSEQ multiplex PCR, while the TCRdb copy is restricted to in-frame clones and leaves out a portion. The sample gives around 63,000 clones, roughly 80% of which show up once; just under 3% is in the top ten. Points on this clone: The antigen is not known.

This chain connects TRBV5-4 to TRBJ2-7; 15 nucleotides agree with TRBD2. Sequences were obtained from PBMCs. The TCR comes from a woman in her twenties or thirties in good health and CMV-seronegative. DNA of the CDR3: TGTGCCAGCAGCAGCCGGACTAGCGGGGGGGCCTACGAGCAGTACTTC. Residues: CASSSRTSGGAYEQYF.